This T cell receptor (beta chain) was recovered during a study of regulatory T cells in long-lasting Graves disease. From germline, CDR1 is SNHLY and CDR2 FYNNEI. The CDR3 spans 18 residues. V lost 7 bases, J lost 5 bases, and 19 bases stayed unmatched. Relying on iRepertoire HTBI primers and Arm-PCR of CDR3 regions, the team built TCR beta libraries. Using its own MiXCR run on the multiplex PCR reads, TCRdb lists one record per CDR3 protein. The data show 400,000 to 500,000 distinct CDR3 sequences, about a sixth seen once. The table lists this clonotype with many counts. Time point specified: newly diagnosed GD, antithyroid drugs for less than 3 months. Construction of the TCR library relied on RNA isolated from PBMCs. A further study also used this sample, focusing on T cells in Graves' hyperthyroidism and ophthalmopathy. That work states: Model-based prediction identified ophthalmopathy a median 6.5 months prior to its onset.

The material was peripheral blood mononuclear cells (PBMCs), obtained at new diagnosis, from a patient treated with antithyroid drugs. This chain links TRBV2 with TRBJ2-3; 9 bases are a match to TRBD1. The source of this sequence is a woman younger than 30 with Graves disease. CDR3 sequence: CASTSALVGDRDVDTQYF. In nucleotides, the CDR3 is TGTGCCAGCACCTCCGCGTTGGTAGGGGACAGGGATGTAGATACGCAGTATTTT.